The 18 T cell receptor beta chains given below trace back to one sample, sequenced in a study of blood T cell repertoires in COVID-19. This table comes from immunoSEQ multiplex PCR, and its TCRdb copy is limited to in-frame clones, with some not included. The repertoire holds more than 300,000 clones, with more than 75% as singletons. What was sequenced was peripheral blood. These receptor sequences come from a woman aged 50 to 60 with COVID-19, enrolled during active disease.

The chain recombines TRBV9 with TRBJ1-2; 7 bases map to TRBD1. The junction had 9 bases not matched to a gene; V was cut back by 4 bases and J by 6 bases. CDR1 and CDR2 (germline): SGDLS, YYNGEE. This CDR3 is 14 amino acids long. The CDR3 nucleotides read TGTGCCAGCAGCCACACCACAGGGGTTGATGGCTACACCTTC. Amino acid sequence: CASSHTTGVDGYTF.

The chain is built from TRBV6-5 and TRBJ1-1; TRBD1 might be the D (6 bases). The germline V gene encodes CDR1 MNHEY and CDR2 SVGAGI. The ends were cut back, 5 bases at V and 3 bases at J, with 16 bases in the middle. This CDR3 is built from 15 residues. The DNA of the CDR3 is TGTGCCAGCAGTACCCGGGGGGCAAAGGACACTGAAGCTTTCTTT. It translates to CASSTRGAKDTEAFF.

This clone was seen only a few times. This chain links TRBV18 with TRBJ2-2, with a weak D call TRBD2 (6 bases). This CDR3 has 18 amino acids. Germline lookup yields CDR1 KGHSH and CDR2 LQKENI. With 2 bases removed from V and 5 bases from J, the gap between germline ends came to 21 bases. CDR3 sequence reads: CASSPSVPGLGKTGELFF. CDR3 in DNA: TGTGCCAGCTCACCAAGCGTCCCGGGACTGGGAAAGACCGGGGAGCTGTTTTTT.

This clone has a single count. J is TRBJ2-3 and V is TRBV4-2; 9 bases are shared with TRBD2. After removal of 3 bases from V and 4 bases from J, the junction contained 8 bases not matched to a gene. The CDR3 has 16 amino acids. From germline, CDR1 is LGHNA and CDR2 YNFKEQ. This chain's CDR3 is CASSQQAGGFPDTQYF. The CDR3 nucleotides read TGTGCCAGCAGCCAGCAAGCGGGAGGATTTCCAGATACGCAGTATTTT.

The genes are TRBV4-2 and TRBJ2-1, with 9 bases identical to TRBD2. V was pared by 1 base and J by 6 bases, with 7 bases of the junction left unmatched. The CDR3 spans 16 residues. Germline assignment: CDR1 LGHNA and CDR2 YNFKEQ. The CDR3 DNA sequence: TGTGCCAGCAGCCAAGTATGGACTAGCGTATCCAATGAGCAGTTCTTC. Encoded protein: CASSQVWTSVSNEQFF.

The chain recombines TRBV27 with TRBJ1-2; D ambiguous. CDR1 and CDR2 from the germline V gene are MNHEY and SMNVEV (reference sequence). This CDR3 is 14 amino acids long. Trimming pared 6 bases from V and 7 bases from J, leaving 18 bases between. The CDR3 region is CASRLQGRAIGYTF. CDR3 bases: TGTGCCAGCAGATTACAAGGGAGGGCGATTGGCTACACCTTC.

The rearrangement joins TRBV20-1 to TRBJ2-5; the D is unclear. The CDR3 is 14 residues long. V was cut by 3 bases and J by 4 bases, with 15 bases left in between. Germline V gene sequence: CDR1 DFQATT, CDR2 SNEGSKA (reference sequence). As DNA, the CDR3 is TGCAGTGCTAGTCGATGGCAGGTGGCAGAGACCCAGTACTTC. Amino acid sequence: CSASRWQVAETQYF.

The chain has TRBV10-3 and TRBJ1-1; D possibly corresponds to TRBD1 (5 bases). V dropped 10 bases and J dropped 10 bases, with 19 bases sitting between them. Germline assignment: CDR1 ENHRY and CDR2 SYGVKD. The CDR3 has 12 amino acids. The CDR3 nucleotides read TGTGCCACCTCCATAGGGAGGGACCGAGCTTTCTTT. Translation gives CATSIGRDRAFF.

This chain uses TRBV7-3 with TRBJ2-5, with TRBD2 matching 7 bases. The CDR3 sequence is 15 residues long. The V gene end was trimmed by 1 base and the J gene end by 5 bases; junction bases not matched to a gene: 7. Germline V gives CDR1 SGHTA, CDR2 FQGTGA. DNA for the CDR3: TGTGCCAGCAGCTTAAGAGGGAGGGCCATGGAGACCCAGTACTTC. This encodes CASSLRGRAMETQYF.

The chain uses TRBV7-7 and TRBJ2-1, with a possible D match to TRBD2 (5 bases). Germline CDR1 and CDR2: SSHAT and FNYEAQ (reference sequence). The length of the CDR3 is 15 residues. Trimming removed 3 bases from V and 6 bases from J, with 15 bases in between. CDR3 in amino acids: CASSFDEGESNEQFF. The CDR3 DNA follows: TGTGCCAGCAGCTTTGATGAGGGAGAATCCAATGAGCAGTTCTTC. Together with reference TRBV7-7 and TRBJ2-1, the CDR3 gives the full variable domain: GAGVSQSPRYKVTKRGQDVTLRCDPISSHATLYWYQQALGQGPEFLTYFNYEAQPDKSGLPSDRFSAERPEGSISTLTIQRTEQRDSAMYRCASSFDEGESNEQFFGPGTRLTVL.

This clone has only a few counts. This chain joins TRBV5-4 and TRBJ2-7; weak D call: TRBD2 (5 bases). The germline V gene encodes CDR1 SGHNT and CDR2 YYREEE (reference sequence). This CDR3 is 13 amino acids long. With 7 bases removed from V and 2 bases from J, the gap between germline ends came to 13 bases. The CDR3 protein is CASGLVGAYEQYF. The CDR3 DNA is TGTGCCAGCGGTTTAGTGGGAGCCTACGAGCAGTACTTC.

This clone was found once. The chain uses TRBV3-1 (or the pseudogene TRBV3-2) and TRBJ2-1, with 8 nucleotides matching TRBD2. This CDR3 is built from 16 residues. CDR1 and CDR2 (germline): LGHDT, YNNKEL (reference sequence). The V segment lost 0 bases and the J segment 3 bases; nucleotides outside the gene matches: 4. In nucleotides, the CDR3 is TGTGCCAGCAGCCAAGATCAGCGGGAGAGCTACAATGAGCAGTTCTTC. Encoded protein: CASSQDQRESYNEQFF.

This rearrangement joins TRBV18 to TRBJ1-1; D gene unclear. V lost 6 bases to trimming and J lost 1 base, with 12 bases between them. CDR1 is KGHSH, CDR2 LQKENI, per germline. CDR3 size: 14 residues. Here the CDR3 DNA reads TGTGCCAGCTCGCGACACAGAGAGAACACTGAAGCTTTCTTT. Encoded protein: CASSRHRENTEAFF.

This chain connects TRBV4-3 to TRBJ2-7; TRBD2 matches at 16 bases. Trimming cost V 6 bases and J 3 bases; bases outside gene matches: 8. Germline V gives CDR1 LGHNA, CDR2 YSLEER. The CDR3 totals 17 residues. The CDR3 reads CASSPGTSGRAGYEQYF. CDR3 nucleotide sequence: TGCGCCAGCAGTCCGGGGACTAGCGGGAGGGCCGGCTACGAGCAGTACTTC.

CDR3: CASSFRRSGRNTGELFF. The CDR3 nucleotides are TGTGCCAGTAGTTTCCGTCGTAGCGGGAGGAATACCGGGGAGCTGTTTTTT. The J gene is TRBJ2-2, the V gene TRBV19, with 10 positions matching TRBD2. From germline, CDR1 is LNHDA and CDR2 SQIVND (reference sequence). V lost 5 bases to trimming and J lost 5 bases; unmatched junction nucleotides: 11. The CDR3 length is 17 residues.

The V gene is TRBV5-1, the J gene TRBJ1-3; unclear D gene. The CDR3 totals 17 residues. Trimming removed 0 bases at V and 2 bases at J, with 15 bases between. Per the germline V gene, CDR1 is SGHRS and CDR2 is YFSETQ. CDR3 in amino acids: CASSLEPPGLTGNTIYF. The CDR3 DNA follows: TGCGCCAGCAGCTTGGAGCCTCCAGGACTCACTGGAAACACCATATATTTT.

The V gene is TRBV12-3 or TRBV12-4, the J gene TRBJ1-1; tentative D call: TRBD1 (5 bases). This CDR3 has 13 residues. V gave up 3 bases and J gave up 8 bases, with 13 bases separating them. The CDR3 protein is CASSFRGVAEAFF. CDR3 in DNA: TGTGCCAGCAGTTTTCGGGGGGTGGCAGAAGCTTTCTTT.

The chain employs TRBV9 and TRBJ2-7, with TRBD2 identical over 8 bases. The CDR3 is 13 residues long. V trimming: 3 bases; J trimming: 9 bases; junction bases outside the gene matches: 8. Germline V CDR1 and CDR2: SGDLS, YYNGEE. CDR3 in DNA: TGTGCCAGCAGCGAACCGGGACTAGATGTGCAGTACTTC. Translated: CASSEPGLDVQYF.